Below, one TCR beta chain is given with its context. Assay: immunoSEQ multiplex PCR; the TCRdb copy retains only in-frame clones and omits some. The sample contains about 98,000 clones, around 80% of which appear only once. The data originate from a study of control samples from healthy donors and cancer patients. Sequencing used blood. The source is a woman in her thirties in good health.

CDR3 DNA sequence: TGTGCCAGTAGTCCGGCCGGGGATGCTGGAAACACCATATATTTT. Translating it yields CASSPAGDAGNTIYF. This rearrangement joins TRBV19 to TRBJ1-3; D remains unclear. Germline V lookup: CDR1 LNHDA, CDR2 SQIVND (reference sequence). The V and J ends lost 5 bases and 2 bases respectively, with 13 bases between them. The CDR3 loop spans 15 amino acids. Based on the CDR3 plus reference TRBV19 and TRBJ1-3, the full variable domain is DGGITQSPKYLFRKEGQNVTLSCEQNLNHDAMYWYRQDPGQGLRLIYYSQIVNDFQKGDIAEGYSVSREKKESFPLTVTSAQKNPTAFYLCASSPAGDAGNTIYFGEGSWLTVV.